This TCR beta chain stems from a study of Ad26.COV2.S vaccination and SARS-CoV-2 variants. Study results and limitations: Reports say spike-specific CD8+ and CD4+ T cell responses covered substantial breadth after vaccination. Estimates derived from TCR breadth and depth analyses may have underestimated total T cell responses.

The protocol was immunoSEQ multiplex PCR, while the TCRdb copy is restricted to in-frame clones and leaves out a portion. The data contain about 480,000 clones, around 88% of them singletons. To note about this clone: The antigen remains undetermined.

Treatment meaning: roughly 19 received Ad26.COV2.S at low or high dose, single or two shots; roughly 5 received placebo; per-sample allocation not given. The study sampled participants on day 63 after the first vaccine or placebo injection. It was an adult aged 18-55 years in Boston who was the donor. The CDR3 has 15 residues. Germline trimming cut 7 bases from V and 3 bases from J; bases unmatched to any gene: 8. Germline V CDR1 and CDR2: SNHLY, FYNNEI. The TCR originated in a person between 18 and 59 years old who received the Ad26.COV2.S COVID-19 vaccine or a placebo. Sequencing used peripheral blood, obtained in a trial of Ad26.COV2.S vaccine versus placebo. The rearrangement joins TRBV2 to TRBJ2-7, with 11 bases fitting TRBD2. The CDR3 DNA sequence: TGTGCCAGCACCAGGACCGGGACTAGCGGCTACGAGCAGTACTTC. Translating it yields CASTRTGTSGYEQYF.